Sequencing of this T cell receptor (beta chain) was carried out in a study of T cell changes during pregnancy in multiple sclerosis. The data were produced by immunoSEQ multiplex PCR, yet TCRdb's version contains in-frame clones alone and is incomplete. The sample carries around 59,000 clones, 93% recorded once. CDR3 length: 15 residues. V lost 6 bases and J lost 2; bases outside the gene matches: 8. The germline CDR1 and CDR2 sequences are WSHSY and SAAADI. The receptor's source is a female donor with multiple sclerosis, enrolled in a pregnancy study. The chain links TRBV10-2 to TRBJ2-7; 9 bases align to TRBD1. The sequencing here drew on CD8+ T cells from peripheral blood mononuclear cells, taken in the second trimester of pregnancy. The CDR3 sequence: CASRVGGQGPYEQYF. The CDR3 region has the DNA TGCGCCAGCAGAGTCGGGGGACAGGGACCCTACGAGCAGTACTTC.